This is a list of T cell receptor beta chains from one sample in a study of shared clonotypes between healthy human individuals. Using immunoSEQ multiplex PCR, the repertoire was profiled, and TCRdb retains in-frame clones only, with some absent. The sample consists of fewer than 3 million clones, under 95% of them appearing once. Sequencing was done on a sample of naive CD4+ T cells from PBMCs. The receptors shown here come from a man between 18 and 29 years old in good health. Some clones in this sample may be carry-over from other donors' samples. Each CDR3 is given with its conserved first and last residue. Fields, in order: J gene, clone size, V gene, D gene, CDR3 DNA, CDR3 protein. A D gene is named only where the DNA matches it firmly. Size is stated for part of the rows, as once, few or many counts, or as a class when the clone is expanded.

J: TRBJ1-1
size: NA
V: TRBV5-4
D: NA
DNA: TGTGCCAGCAGCTTGGACAGTCAGACTGAAGCTTTCTTT
CDR3: CASSLDSQTEAFF

J: TRBJ2-1
size: NA
V: TRBV11-3
D: NA
DNA: TGTGCCAGCAGCTTAGAAGTAGGGGCTGAGCAGTTCTTC
CDR3: CASSLEVGAEQFF

J: TRBJ1-2
size: NA
V: TRBV19
D: TRBD1
DNA: TGTGCCAGTAGTACCAGGACAGGGGGCGACTATGGCTACACCTTC
CDR3: CASSTRTGGDYGYTF

J: TRBJ2-7
size: NA
V: TRBV19
D: NA
DNA: TGTGCCAGTAGTATCCGTTCGGGACAAGTATACGAGCAGTACTTC
CDR3: CASSIRSGQVYEQYF

J: TRBJ1-2
size: NA
V: TRBV9
D: TRBD1
DNA: TGTGCCAGCAGCGGAGACAGGGCCATTACCGTTAGCTACACCTTC
CDR3: CASSGDRAITVSYTF

J: TRBJ2-2
size: NA
V: TRBV30
D: NA
DNA: TGTGCCTGGAGTGTATCCGGGGAGCTGTTTTTT
CDR3: CAWSVSGELFF

J: TRBJ2-7
size: once
V: TRBV21-1
D: NA
DNA: TGTGCCAGCAGCAAAGATGTGGTTTCCTACGAGCAGTACTTC
CDR3: CASSKDVVSYEQYF

J: TRBJ2-7
size: NA
V: TRBV6-5
D: TRBD1
DNA: TGTGCCAGCAGTTACTCGCGACAGGGCTACGAGCAGTACTTC
CDR3: CASSYSRQGYEQYF

J: TRBJ2-2
size: NA
V: TRBV5-1
D: TRBD1
DNA: TGCGCCAGCAGCTTGGCCCGGGACAGCACCACCGGGGAGCTGTTTTTT
CDR3: CASSLARDSTTGELFF

J: TRBJ2-7
size: NA
V: TRBV7-2
D: NA
DNA: TGTGCCAGCAGCTTTCCAGGCACCTACGAGCAGTACTTC
CDR3: CASSFPGTYEQYF

J: TRBJ2-3
size: NA
V: TRBV19
D: NA
DNA: TGTGCCAGTAGTATGACAGATACGCAGTATTTT
CDR3: CASSMTDTQYF

J: TRBJ1-5
size: NA
V: TRBV28
D: NA
DNA: TGTGCCAGCAGTCCCCCCGCAGGCGCAAATCAGCCCCAGCATTTT
CDR3: CASSPPAGANQPQHF

J: TRBJ2-1
size: once
V: TRBV28
D: NA
DNA: TGTGCCAGCAGTGACCCCGGGACACCCTTAGGCCAGTTCTTC
CDR3: CASSDPGTPLGQFF

J: TRBJ2-3
size: once
V: TRBV10-1
D: NA
DNA: TGCGCCAGTAAGGGGGGCACTGCCGCAGATACGCAGTATTTT
CDR3: CASKGGTAADTQYF